These T cell receptor beta chains were read from a single sample in a study of response to subunit inactivated influenza vaccine. TCRdb re-called the RT-PCR reads with MiXCR, one entry per CDR3 protein. This sample carries 650,000 to 700,000 distinct CDR3 sequences, approximately 15% of them seen once, and the ten largest clones take roughly 10%. Sequenced here: PBMCs from blood, sampled 11 to 12 days after vaccination. The receptors shown here come from a man aged 50 to 60 who received an inactivated influenza vaccine. Both conserved end residues are part of each CDR3. The D gene is left open where the match is weak. Clone size appears in some rows only: once, few, many, or a class for an expanded clone.

TRBJ2-1	16	TRBV18	TRBD2	-	CASSHSGRGSYNEQFF	TGTGCCAGCTCACATAGCGGGAGGGGCTCCTACAATGAGCAGTTCTTC
TRBJ2-3	16	TRBV5-1	-	few	CASSPLSGGSTDTQYF	TGCGCCAGCAGCCCTCTCTCCGGGGGTAGCACAGATACGCAGTATTTT
TRBJ2-3	13	TRBV29-1	-	-	CSFRGGSTDTQYF	TGCAGCTTTAGAGGGGGTTCCACAGATACGCAGTATTTT
TRBJ1-6	15	TRBV11-2	-	-	CASSLRTGKKSPLHF	TGTGCCAGCAGCTTAAGAACAGGGAAAAAATCACCCCTCCACTTT
TRBJ2-5	15	TRBV7-3	TRBD1	few	CASSFDRAKQETQYF	TGTGCCAGCAGCTTTGACAGGGCAAAGCAAGAGACCCAGTACTTC
TRBJ2-1	14	TRBV29-1	TRBD1	many	CSVRGQGQYNEQFF	TGCAGCGTGAGGGGACAGGGTCAATACAATGAGCAGTTCTTC
TRBJ2-7	13	TRBV5-1	-	many	CASSLAGRYEQYF	TGCGCCAGCAGCTTGGCAGGGAGGTACGAGCAGTACTTC
TRBJ2-2	15	TRBV20-1	-	-	CSAPIAGVNTGELFF	TGCAGTGCTCCTATCGCAGGGGTCAACACCGGGGAGCTGTTTTTT
TRBJ2-1	11	TRBV5-1	-	-	CASRSSVEQFF	TGCGCCAGCCGCTCTAGCGTTGAGCAGTTCTTC
TRBJ2-2	17	TRBV3-1	TRBD2	-	CASSQVKSGLGLGELFF	TGTGCCAGCAGCCAAGTTAAGTCGGGACTAGGCCTCGGGGAGCTGTTTTTT
TRBJ2-1	14	TRBV12-3/TRBV12-4	-	-	CASSFTRDGNEQFF	TGTGCCAGCAGTTTCACGCGGGATGGCAATGAGCAGTTCTTC
TRBJ2-7	15	TRBV7-2	-	-	CASSLAVVGGHEQYF	TGTGCCAGCAGCTTAGCGGTGGTGGGCGGCCACGAGCAGTACTTC
TRBJ2-7	16	TRBV3-1	TRBD2	-	CASSRTGTSGTYEQYF	TGTGCCAGCAGCCGCACCGGGACTAGCGGGACCTACGAGCAGTACTTC
TRBJ2-1	15	TRBV11-3	TRBD1	few	CASSLGQGQNNEQFF	TGTGCCAGCAGCTTAGGACAGGGACAAAACAATGAGCAGTTCTTC
TRBJ2-7	15	TRBV4-2	TRBD2	-	CASSPATSGGAEQYF	TGTGCCAGCAGCCCGGCTACTAGCGGGGGGGCCGAGCAGTACTTC
TRBJ2-7	12	TRBV20-1	-	few	CSAREEGYEQYF	TGCAGTGCTAGGGAGGAGGGTTACGAGCAGTACTTC
TRBJ1-2	13	TRBV24-1	-	few	CATSDFWGYGYTF	TGTGCCACCAGTGATTTTTGGGGCTATGGCTACACCTTC
TRBJ2-3	17	TRBV5-1	TRBD2	-	CASSSRASGSSTDTQYF	TGCGCCAGCAGCTCCCGGGCTAGCGGGAGTAGCACAGACACGCAGTATTTT
TRBJ2-3	14	TRBV11-2	-	-	CASRRFTSTDTQYF	TGTGCCAGCAGACGATTTACTAGCACAGATACGCAGTATTTT
TRBJ1-4	14	TRBV6-5	-	-	CASSYLEISGSLFF	TGTGCCAGCAGTTACCTTGAAATTTCAGGAAGCCTGTTTTTT